This TCR beta chain appears in the sequencing data of a study of read filtering for tumor transcriptome and immune sequencing. Study-wide context: DNase treatment preceded whole-transcriptome library preparation. General observations from the study: About four fifths of IR-seq clonotypes had a single read, yet these held about 3.4% of reads.

V dropped 5 bases and J dropped 1; count of bases not matched to a gene: 8. Germline values: CDR1 DFQATT, CDR2 SNEGSKA (reference sequence). The CDR3 covers 15 residues. Molecular barcoded adaptors covering alpha/delta and beta/gamma chains were used on roughly 370 ng RNA. A single record per CDR3 protein comes from TCRdb applying MiXCR to the reads. The sample shows approximately 60,000 distinct CDR3 sequences, 20% to 25% of them seen only once. This clonotype came up many times. What it binds is unknown. The clonotype was recovered from a donor at least 40 years old with multiple myeloma. The chain couples TRBV20-1 to TRBJ1-1, with 9 positions matching TRBD1. Sequencing was carried out using a population of CD138-negative cells sorted from bone marrow. Here the CDR3 DNA reads TGCAGTGCTGGTGGATCGGGACAGGGGAACACTGAAGCTTTCTTT. This translates into CSAGGSGQGNTEAFF.